This entry describes one T cell receptor (beta chain). TCRdb's copy holds only in-frame clones and misses some; the assay was immunoSEQ multiplex PCR. Seen here are more than 20,000 clones, 80% to 90% observed once, and the top ten hold 10% to 15%. The data stem from a study of T cells in localized non-small cell lung cancer. This sequence was found in a man aged 40 to 70 with stage II squamous cell lung carcinoma. Sequenced material: PBMCs, taken before any cancer treatment.

The CDR3 sequence is CASDGGGTDTQYF. The CDR3 DNA reads as TGCGCCAGCGACGGCGGGGGCACAGATACGCAGTATTTT. V gene TRBV5-1 combines with J gene TRBJ2-3; tentatively, D is TRBD2 (6 bases). Between the trimmed V and J ends, which lost 7 bases and 1 base, there was a span of 10 bases. Germline assignment: CDR1 SGHRS and CDR2 YFSETQ. The CDR3 loop spans 13 amino acids.